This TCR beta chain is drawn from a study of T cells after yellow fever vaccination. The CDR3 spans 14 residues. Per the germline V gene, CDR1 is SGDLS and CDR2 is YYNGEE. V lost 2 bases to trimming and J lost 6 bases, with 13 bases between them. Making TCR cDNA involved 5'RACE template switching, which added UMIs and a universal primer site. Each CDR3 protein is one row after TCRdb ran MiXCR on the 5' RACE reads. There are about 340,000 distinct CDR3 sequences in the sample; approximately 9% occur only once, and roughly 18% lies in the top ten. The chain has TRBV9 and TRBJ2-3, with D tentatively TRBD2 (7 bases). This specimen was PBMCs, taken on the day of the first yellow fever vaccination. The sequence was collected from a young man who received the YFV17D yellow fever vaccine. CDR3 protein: CASSVRGATDTQYF. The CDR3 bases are TGTGCCAGCAGCGTCCGGGGGGCCACGGATACGCAGTATTTT.